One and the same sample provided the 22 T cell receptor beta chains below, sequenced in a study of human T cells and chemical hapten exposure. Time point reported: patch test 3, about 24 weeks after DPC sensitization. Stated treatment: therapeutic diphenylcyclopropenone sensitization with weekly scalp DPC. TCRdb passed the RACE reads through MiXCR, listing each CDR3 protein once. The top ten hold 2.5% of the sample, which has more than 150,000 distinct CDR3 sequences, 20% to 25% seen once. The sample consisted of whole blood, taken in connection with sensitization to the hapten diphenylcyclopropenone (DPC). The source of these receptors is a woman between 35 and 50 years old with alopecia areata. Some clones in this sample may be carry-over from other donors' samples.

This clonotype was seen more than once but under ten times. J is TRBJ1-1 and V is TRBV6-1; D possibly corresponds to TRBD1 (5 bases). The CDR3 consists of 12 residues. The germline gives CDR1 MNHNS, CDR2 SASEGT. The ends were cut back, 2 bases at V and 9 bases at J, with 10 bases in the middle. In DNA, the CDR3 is TGTGCCAGCAGTGAAACCGGGGCGAAAGCTTTCTTT. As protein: CASSETGAKAFF.

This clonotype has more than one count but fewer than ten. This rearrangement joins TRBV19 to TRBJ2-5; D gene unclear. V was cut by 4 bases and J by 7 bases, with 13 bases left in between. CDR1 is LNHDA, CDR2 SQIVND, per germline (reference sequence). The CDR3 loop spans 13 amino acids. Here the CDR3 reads CASSTSASGTQYF. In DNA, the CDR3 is TGTGCCAGTAGTACCTCGGCCTCGGGGACCCAGTACTTC.

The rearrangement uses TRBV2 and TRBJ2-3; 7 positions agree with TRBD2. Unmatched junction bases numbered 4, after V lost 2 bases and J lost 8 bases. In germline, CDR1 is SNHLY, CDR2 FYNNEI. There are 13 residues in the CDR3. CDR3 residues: CASSESGESTQYF. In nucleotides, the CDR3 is TGTGCCAGCAGTGAAAGCGGGGAATCTACGCAGTATTTT.

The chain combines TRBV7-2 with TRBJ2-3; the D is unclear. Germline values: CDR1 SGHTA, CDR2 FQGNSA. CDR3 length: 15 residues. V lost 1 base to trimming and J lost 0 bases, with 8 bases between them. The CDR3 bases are TGTGCCAGCAGCTTAGTCCCACTCAGCACAGATACGCAGTATTTT. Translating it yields CASSLVPLSTDTQYF. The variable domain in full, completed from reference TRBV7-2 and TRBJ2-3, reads GAGVSQSPSNKVTEKGKDVELRCDPISGHTALYWYRQSLGQGLEFLIYFQGNSAPDKSGLPSDRFSAERTGGSVSTLTIQRTQQEDSAVYLCASSLVPLSTDTQYFGPGTRLTVL.

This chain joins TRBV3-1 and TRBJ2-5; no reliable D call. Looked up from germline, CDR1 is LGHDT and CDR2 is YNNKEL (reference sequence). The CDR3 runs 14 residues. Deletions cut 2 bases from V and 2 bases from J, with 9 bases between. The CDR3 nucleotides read TGTGCCAGCAGCCAAAACGCCGTACAAGAGACCCAGTACTTC. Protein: CASSQNAVQETQYF.

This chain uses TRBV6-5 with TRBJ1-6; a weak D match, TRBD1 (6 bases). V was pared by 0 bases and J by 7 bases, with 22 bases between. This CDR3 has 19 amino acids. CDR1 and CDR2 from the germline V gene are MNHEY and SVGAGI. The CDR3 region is CASSYSPPLGGGGNSPLHF. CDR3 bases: TGTGCCAGCAGTTACTCGCCGCCCTTAGGTGGGGGCGGGAATTCACCCCTCCACTTT.

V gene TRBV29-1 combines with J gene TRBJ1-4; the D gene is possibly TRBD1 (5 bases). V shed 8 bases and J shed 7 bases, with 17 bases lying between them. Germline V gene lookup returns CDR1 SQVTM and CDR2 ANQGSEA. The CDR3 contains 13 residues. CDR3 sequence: CSCGVGGGEKLFF. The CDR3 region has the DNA TGCAGCTGCGGTGTGGGGGGAGGTGAAAAACTGTTTTTT.

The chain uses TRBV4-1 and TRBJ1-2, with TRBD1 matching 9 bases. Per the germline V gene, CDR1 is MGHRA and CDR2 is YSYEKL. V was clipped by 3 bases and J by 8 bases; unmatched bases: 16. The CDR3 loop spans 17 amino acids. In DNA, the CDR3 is TGCGCCAGCAGCCACGCTGGACAGGGGAGCCCCTCGAGAGGCTACACCTTC. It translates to CASSHAGQGSPSRGYTF.

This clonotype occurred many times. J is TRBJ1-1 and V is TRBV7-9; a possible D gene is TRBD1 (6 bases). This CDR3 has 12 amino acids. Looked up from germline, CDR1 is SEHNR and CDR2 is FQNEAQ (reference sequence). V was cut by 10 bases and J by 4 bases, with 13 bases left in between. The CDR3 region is CATHKGGTEAFF. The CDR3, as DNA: TGTGCCACCCATAAAGGGGGCACTGAAGCTTTCTTT.

The chain's CDR3 is CSASYTGTGPSFSYEQYF. The CDR3 nucleotides are TGCAGTGCTAGTTATACCGGGACAGGTCCTTCCTTTTCCTACGAGCAGTACTTC. V and J are TRBV20-1 and TRBJ2-7, with TRBD1 matching 8 bases. CDR1 and CDR2 from the germline V gene are DFQATT and SNEGSKA (reference sequence). J was trimmed by 1 base and V by 3 bases; bases with no gene match: 17. The CDR3 is 18 residues long.

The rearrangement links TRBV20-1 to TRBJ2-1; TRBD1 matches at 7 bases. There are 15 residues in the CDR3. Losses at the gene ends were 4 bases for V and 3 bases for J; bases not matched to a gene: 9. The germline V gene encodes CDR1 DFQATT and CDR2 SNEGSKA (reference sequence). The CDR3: CSATEQGPYYNEQFF. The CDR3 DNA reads TGCAGTGCTACGGAACAGGGGCCCTACTACAATGAGCAGTTCTTC.

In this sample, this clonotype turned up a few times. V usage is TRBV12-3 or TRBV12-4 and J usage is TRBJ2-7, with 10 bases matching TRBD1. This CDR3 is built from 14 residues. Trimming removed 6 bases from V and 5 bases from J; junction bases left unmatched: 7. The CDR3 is CASRTGTGVNEQYF. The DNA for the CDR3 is TGTGCCAGCAGAACCGGGACAGGGGTCAACGAGCAGTACTTC.

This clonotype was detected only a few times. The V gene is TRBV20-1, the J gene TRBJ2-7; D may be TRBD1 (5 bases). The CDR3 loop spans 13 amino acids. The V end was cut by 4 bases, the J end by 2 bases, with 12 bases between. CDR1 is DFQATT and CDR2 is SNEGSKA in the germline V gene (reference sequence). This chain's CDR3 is CSANRQTPYEQYF. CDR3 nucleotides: TGCAGTGCTAATCGACAGACCCCCTACGAGCAGTACTTC.

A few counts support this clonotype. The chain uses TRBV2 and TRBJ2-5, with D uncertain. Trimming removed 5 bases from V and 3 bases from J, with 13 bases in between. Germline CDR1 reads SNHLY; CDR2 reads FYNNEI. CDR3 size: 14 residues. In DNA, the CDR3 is TGTGCCAGCAGTCCCCCCCTGCTCAAAGAGACCCAGTACTTC. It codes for CASSPPLLKETQYF. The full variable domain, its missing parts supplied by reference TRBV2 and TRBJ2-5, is EPEVTQTPSHQVTQMGQEVILRCVPISNHLYFYWYRQILGQKVEFLVSFYNNEISEKSEIFDDQFSVERPDGSNFTLKIRSTKLEDSAMYFCASSPPLLKETQYFGPGTRLLVL.

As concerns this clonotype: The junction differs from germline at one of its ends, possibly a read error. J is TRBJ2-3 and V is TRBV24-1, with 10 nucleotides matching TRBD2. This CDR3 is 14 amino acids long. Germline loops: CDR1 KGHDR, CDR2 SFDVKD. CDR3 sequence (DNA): TGTGCCACAAGTGGGACTAGCGGCACAGATACGCAGTATTTT. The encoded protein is CATSGTSGTDTQYF.

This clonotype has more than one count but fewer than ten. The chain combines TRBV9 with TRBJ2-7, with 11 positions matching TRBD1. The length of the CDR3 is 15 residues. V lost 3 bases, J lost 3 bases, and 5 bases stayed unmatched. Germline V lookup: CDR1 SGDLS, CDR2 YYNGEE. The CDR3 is CASSEGQGVYYEQYF. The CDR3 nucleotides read TGTGCCAGCAGCGAGGGACAGGGGGTATACTACGAGCAGTACTTC.

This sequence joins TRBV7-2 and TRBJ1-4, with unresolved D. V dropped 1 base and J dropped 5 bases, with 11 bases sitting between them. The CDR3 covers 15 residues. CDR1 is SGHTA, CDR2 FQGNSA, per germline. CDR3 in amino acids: CASSLVGGPNEKLFF. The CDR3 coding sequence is TGTGCCAGCAGCTTAGTAGGCGGCCCGAATGAAAAACTGTTTTTT. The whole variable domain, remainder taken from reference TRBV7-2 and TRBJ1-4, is GAGVSQSPSNKVTEKGKDVELRCDPISGHTALYWYRQSLGQGLEFLIYFQGNSAPDKSGLPSDRFSAERTGGSVSTLTIQRTQQEDSAVYLCASSLVGGPNEKLFFGSGTQLSVL.

CDR3 in amino acids: CSARDFSSYNTGELFF. In DNA, the CDR3 is TGCAGTGCTAGAGACTTTAGTAGCTATAACACCGGGGAGCTGTTTTTT. The chain couples TRBV20-1 to TRBJ2-2, with unresolved D. Between the trimmed V and J ends, which lost 0 bases and 2 bases, there was a span of 13 bases. The germline CDR1 and CDR2 sequences are DFQATT and SNEGSKA (reference sequence). The CDR3 is made up of 16 amino acids.

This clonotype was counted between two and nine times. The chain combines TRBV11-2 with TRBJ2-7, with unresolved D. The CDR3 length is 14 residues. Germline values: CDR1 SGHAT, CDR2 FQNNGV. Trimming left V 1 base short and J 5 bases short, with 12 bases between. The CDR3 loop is CASSLVRINHEQYF. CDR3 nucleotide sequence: TGTGCCAGCAGCTTAGTACGCATAAACCACGAGCAGTACTTC.

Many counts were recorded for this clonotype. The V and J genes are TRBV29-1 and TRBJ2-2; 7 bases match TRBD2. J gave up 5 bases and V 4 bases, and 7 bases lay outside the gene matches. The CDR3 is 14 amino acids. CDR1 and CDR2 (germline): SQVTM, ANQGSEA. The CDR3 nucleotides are TGCAGCGTTGTCGGCGGGAGAAGTACCGGGGAGCTGTTTTTT. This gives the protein CSVVGGRSTGELFF.

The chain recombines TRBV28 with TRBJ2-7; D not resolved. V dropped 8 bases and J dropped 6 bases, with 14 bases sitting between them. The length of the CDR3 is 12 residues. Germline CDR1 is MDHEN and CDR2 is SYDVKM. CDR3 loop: CASSQFPAEQYF. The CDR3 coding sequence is TGTGCCAGCTCCCAATTTCCGGCCGAGCAGTACTTC.

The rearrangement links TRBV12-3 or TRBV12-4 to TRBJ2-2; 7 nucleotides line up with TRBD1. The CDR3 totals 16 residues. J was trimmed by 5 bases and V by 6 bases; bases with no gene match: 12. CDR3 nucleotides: TGTGCCAGCAGCCTCCGGACAGGTCGATTAACCGGGGAGCTGTTTTTT. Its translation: CASSLRTGRLTGELFF.